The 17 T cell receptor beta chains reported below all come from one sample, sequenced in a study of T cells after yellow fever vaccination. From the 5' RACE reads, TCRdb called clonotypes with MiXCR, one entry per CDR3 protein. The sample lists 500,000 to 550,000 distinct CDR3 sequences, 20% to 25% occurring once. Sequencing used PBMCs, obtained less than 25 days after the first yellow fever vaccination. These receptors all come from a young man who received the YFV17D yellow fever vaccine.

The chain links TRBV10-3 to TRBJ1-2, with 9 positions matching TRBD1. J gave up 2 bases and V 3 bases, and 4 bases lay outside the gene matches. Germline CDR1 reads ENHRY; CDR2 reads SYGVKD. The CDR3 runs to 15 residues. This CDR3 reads CAISDPGQGNYGYTF. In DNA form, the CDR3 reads TGTGCCATCAGTGATCCGGGACAGGGAAACTATGGCTACACCTTC.

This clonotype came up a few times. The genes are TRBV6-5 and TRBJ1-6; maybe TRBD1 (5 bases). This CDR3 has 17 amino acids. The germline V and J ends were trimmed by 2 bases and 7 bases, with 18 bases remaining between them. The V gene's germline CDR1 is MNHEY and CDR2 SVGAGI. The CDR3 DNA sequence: TGTGCCAGCAGTTACGCGGTTGTTAGGGGTGCAAATTCACCCCTCCACTTT. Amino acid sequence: CASSYAVVRGANSPLHF.

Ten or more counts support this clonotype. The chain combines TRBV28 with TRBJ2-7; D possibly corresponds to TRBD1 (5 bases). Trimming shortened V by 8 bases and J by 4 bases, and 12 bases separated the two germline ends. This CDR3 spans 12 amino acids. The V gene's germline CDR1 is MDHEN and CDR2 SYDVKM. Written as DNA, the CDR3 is TGTGCCAGCTCCCCTCAGGGTTACGAGCAGTACGTC. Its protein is CASSPQGYEQYV.

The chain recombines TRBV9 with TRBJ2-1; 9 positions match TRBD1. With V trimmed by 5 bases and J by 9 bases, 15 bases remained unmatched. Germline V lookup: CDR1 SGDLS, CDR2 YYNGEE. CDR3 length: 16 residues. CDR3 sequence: CASSPPGTGYYGEQFF. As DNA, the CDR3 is TGTGCCAGCAGTCCCCCCGGGACAGGGTATTACGGTGAGCAGTTCTTC.

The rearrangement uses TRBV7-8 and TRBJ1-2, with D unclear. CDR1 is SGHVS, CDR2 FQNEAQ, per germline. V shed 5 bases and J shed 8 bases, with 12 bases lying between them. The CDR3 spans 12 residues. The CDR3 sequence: CASSTLGFGYTF. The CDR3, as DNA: TGTGCCAGCAGCACTCTTGGGTTCGGCTACACCTTC. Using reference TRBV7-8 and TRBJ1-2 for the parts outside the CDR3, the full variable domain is GAGVSQSPRYKVAKRGQDVALRCDPISGHVSLFWYQQALGQGPEFLTYFQNEAQLDKSGLPSDRFFAERPEGSVSTLKIQRTQQEDSAVYLCASSTLGFGYTFGSGTRLTVV.

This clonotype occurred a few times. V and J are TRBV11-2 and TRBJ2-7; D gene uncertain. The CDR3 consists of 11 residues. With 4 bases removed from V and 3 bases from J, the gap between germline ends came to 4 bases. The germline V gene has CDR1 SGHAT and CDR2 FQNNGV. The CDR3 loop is CASSSYYEQYV. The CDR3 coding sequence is TGTGCCAGCAGCTCTTACTACGAGCAGTACGTC.

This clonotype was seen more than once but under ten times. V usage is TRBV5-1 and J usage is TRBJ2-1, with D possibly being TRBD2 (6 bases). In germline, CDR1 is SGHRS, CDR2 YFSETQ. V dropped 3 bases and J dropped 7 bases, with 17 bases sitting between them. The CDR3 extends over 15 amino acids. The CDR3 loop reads CASSWEAGRMNEQFF. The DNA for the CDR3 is TGCGCCAGCAGCTGGGAGGCAGGTCGGATGAATGAGCAGTTCTTC.

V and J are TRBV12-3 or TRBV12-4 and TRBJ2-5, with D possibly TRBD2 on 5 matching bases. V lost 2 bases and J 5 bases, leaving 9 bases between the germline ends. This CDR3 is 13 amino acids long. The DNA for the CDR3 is TGTGCCAGCAGTTTAAAATCGGGGGAGACCCAGTACTTC. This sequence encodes CASSLKSGETQYF.

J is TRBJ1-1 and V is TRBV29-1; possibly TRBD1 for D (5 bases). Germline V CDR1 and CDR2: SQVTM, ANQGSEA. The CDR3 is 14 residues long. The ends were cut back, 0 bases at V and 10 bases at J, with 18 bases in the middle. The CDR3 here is CSVEENMGRDGAFF. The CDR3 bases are TGCAGCGTTGAAGAAAATATGGGCAGGGACGGAGCTTTCTTT.

The CDR3 region has the DNA TGTGCCAGCAGCTCTTATATGGGCTACAATGAGCAGTTCTTC. Encoded protein: CASSSYMGYNEQFF. The rearrangement joins TRBV6-1 to TRBJ2-1; D call uncertain. The CDR3 spans 14 residues. Germline V gives CDR1 MNHNS, CDR2 SASEGT. V gave up 6 bases and J gave up 3 bases, with 12 bases separating them.

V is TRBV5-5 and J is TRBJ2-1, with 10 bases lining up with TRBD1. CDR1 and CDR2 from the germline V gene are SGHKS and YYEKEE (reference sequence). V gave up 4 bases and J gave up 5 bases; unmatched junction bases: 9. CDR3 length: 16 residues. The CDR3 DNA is TGTGCCAGCAGCACCGGACAGGGGGGGTATAACAATGAGCAGTTCTTC. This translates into CASSTGQGGYNNEQFF.

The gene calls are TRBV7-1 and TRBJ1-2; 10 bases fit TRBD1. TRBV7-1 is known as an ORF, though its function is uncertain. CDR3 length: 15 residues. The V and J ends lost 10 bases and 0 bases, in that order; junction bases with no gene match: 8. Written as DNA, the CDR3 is TGTGCCATGGGCCCCGGGACAGGGGCTAACTATGGCTACACCTTC. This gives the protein CAMGPGTGANYGYTF.

CDR3 coding DNA: TGTGCCAGCAGTTACTCCCAGAACTCGACCTACGAGCAGTACGTC. Translation: CASSYSQNSTYEQYV. The rearrangement joins TRBV6-2 or TRBV6-3 to TRBJ2-7, with D unresolved. Trimming took off 0 bases at V and 2 bases at J, with 11 bases between the two ends. The CDR3 is 15 residues long. Germline CDR1 is MNHEY and CDR2 is SVGEGT.

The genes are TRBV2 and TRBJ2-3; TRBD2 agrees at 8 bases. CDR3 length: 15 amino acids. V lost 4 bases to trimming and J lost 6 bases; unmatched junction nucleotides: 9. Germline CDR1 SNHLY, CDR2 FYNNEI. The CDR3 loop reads CASSVSAGGMDTQYF. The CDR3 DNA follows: TGTGCCAGCAGTGTTTCGGCGGGGGGCATGGATACGCAGTATTTT. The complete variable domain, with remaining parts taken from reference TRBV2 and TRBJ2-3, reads EPEVTQTPSHQVTQMGQEVILRCVPISNHLYFYWYRQILGQKVEFLVSFYNNEISEKSEIFDDQFSVERPDGSNFTLKIRSTKLEDSAMYFCASSVSAGGMDTQYFGPGTRLTVL.

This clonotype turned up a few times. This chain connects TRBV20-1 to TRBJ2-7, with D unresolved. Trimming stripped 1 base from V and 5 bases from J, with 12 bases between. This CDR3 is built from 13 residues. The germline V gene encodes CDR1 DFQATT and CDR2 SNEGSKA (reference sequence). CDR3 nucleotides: TGCAGTGCTAGAGGGTTTCTGGGGAACGAGCAGTACTTC. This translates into CSARGFLGNEQYF.

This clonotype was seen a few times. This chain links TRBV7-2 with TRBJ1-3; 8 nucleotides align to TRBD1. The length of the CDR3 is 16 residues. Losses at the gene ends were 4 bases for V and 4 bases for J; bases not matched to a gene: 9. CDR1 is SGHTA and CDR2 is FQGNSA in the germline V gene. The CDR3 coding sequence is TGTGCCAGCAGCTCGAAGACAGGGGCGGAGGGAAACACCATATATTTT. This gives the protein CASSSKTGAEGNTIYF.

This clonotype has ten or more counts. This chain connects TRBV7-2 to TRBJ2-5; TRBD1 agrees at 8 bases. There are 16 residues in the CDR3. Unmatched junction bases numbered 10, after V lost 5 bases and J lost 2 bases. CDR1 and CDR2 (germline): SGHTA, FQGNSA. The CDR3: CASSQRQGSLQETQYF. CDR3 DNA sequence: TGTGCCAGCAGCCAACGACAGGGGTCTTTACAAGAGACCCAGTACTTC.